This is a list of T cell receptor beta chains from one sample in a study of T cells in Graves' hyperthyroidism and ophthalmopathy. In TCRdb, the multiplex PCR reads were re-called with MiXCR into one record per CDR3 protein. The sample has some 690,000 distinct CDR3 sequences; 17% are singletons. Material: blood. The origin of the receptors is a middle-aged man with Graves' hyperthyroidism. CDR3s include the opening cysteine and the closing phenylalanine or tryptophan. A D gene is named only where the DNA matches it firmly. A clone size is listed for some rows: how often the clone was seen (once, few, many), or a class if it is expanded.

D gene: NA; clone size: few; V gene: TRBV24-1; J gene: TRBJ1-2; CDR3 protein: CATSVDGSYGYTF; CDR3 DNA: TGTGCCACCAGTGTAGACGGGTCCTATGGCTACACCTTC
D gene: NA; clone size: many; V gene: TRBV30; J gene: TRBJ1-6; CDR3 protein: CAWSQLGSPLHF; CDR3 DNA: TGTGCCTGGAGTCAGCTCGGTTCACCCCTCCACTTT
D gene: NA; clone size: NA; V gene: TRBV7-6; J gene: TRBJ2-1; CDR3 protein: CASSLAVWAWVNEQFF; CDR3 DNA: TGTGCCAGCAGCTTAGCGGTCTGGGCTTGGGTCAATGAGCAGTTCTTC
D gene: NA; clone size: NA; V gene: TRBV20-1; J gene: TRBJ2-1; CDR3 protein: CSEVGRGLNEQFF; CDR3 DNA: TGCAGTGAGGTTGGCAGGGGACTGAATGAGCAGTTCTTC
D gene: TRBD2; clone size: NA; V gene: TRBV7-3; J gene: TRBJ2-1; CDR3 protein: CASSPGLTGGYNEQFF; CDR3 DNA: TGTGCCAGCAGCCCAGGTTTGACGGGAGGCTACAATGAGCAGTTCTTC
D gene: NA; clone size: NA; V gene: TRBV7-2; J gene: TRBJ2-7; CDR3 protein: CASSFRGEGAGEQYF; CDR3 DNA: TGTGCCAGCAGCTTTAGAGGTGAAGGGGCGGGAGAGCAGTACTTC
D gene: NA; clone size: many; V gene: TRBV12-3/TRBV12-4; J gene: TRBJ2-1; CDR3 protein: CASSLDGNMGFNEQFF; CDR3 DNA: TGTGCCAGCAGTTTAGACGGGAATATGGGGTTCAATGAGCAGTTCTTC
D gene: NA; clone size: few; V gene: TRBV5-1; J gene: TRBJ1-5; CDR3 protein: CASSLGEGGGNQPQHF; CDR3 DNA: TGCGCCAGCAGCTTGGGGGAGGGAGGTGGCAATCAGCCCCAGCATTTT
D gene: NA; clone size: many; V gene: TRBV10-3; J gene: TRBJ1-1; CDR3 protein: CAIMGREVGNTEAFF; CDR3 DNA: TGTGCCATCATGGGGCGAGAGGTGGGGAACACTGAAGCTTTCTTT
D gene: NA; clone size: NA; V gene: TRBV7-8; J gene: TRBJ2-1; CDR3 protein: CATLTGSGYNEQFF; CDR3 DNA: TGTGCCACACTAACCGGCTCAGGTTACAATGAGCAGTTCTTC
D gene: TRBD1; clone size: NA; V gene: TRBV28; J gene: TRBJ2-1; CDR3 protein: CASSLRDRDAEQFF; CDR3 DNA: TGTGCCAGCAGTTTAAGGGACAGGGATGCTGAGCAGTTCTTC
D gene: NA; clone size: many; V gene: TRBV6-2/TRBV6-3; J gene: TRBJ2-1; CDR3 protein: CASSYSDEQFF; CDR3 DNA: TGTGCCAGCAGTTACAGTGATGAGCAGTTCTTC
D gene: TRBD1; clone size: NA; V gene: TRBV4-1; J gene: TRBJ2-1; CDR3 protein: CASSQELTGGMVLFF; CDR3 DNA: TGCGCCAGCAGCCAAGAATTGACAGGGGGCATGGTTCTGTTCTTC
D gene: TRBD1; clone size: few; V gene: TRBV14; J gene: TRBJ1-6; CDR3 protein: CASSSGTGTPGGSPLHF; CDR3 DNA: TGTGCCAGCAGCTCCGGGACAGGGACCCCTGGGGGGTCACCCCTCCACTTT
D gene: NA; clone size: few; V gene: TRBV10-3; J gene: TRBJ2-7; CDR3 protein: CAISDKFQHEQYF; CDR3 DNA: TGTGCCATCAGTGACAAGTTTCAGCACGAGCAGTACTTC
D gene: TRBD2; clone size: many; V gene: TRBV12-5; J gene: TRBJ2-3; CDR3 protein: CASGLWSGGTDTQYF; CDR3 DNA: TGTGCTAGTGGTTTGTGGAGCGGGGGCACAGATACGCAGTATTTT
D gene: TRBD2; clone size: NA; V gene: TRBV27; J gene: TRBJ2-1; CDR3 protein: CASSESASGYGEQFF; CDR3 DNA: TGTGCCAGCAGTGAATCGGCTAGCGGGTACGGTGAGCAGTTCTTC
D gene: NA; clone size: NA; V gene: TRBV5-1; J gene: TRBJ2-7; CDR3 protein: CASGPATGLEQYF; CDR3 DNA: TGCGCCAGCGGCCCCGCCACAGGGCTCGAGCAGTACTTC
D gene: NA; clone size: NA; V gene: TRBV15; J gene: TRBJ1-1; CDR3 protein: CATSRGGGATEAFF; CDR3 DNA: TGTGCCACCAGCAGAGGGGGGGGAGCGACTGAAGCTTTCTTT
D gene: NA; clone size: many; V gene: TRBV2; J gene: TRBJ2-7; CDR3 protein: CASSERFSYEQYF; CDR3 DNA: TGTGCCAGCAGTGAACGGTTCTCCTACGAGCAGTACTTC
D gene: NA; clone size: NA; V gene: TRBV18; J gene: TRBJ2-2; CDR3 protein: CASSPEGTTGELFF; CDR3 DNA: TGTGCCAGCTCACCCGAGGGGACCACCGGGGAGCTGTTTTTT
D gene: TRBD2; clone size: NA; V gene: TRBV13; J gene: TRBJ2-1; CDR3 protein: CASTVLRETSGFGEQFF; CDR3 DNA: TGTGCCAGCACCGTCCTGAGAGAGACTAGCGGATTCGGTGAGCAGTTCTTC
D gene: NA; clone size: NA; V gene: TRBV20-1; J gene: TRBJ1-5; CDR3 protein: CSASGANQPQHF; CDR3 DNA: TGCAGTGCTAGCGGAGCAAATCAGCCCCAGCATTTT
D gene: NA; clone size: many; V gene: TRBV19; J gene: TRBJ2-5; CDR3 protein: CASSIADSGETQYF; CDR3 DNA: TGTGCCAGTAGTATAGCGGACAGCGGGGAGACCCAGTACTTC
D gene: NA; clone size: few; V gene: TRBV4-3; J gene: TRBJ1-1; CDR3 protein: CASSQDRESLNTEAFF; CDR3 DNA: TGCGCCAGCAGCCAAGATCGGGAGAGTTTGAACACTGAAGCTTTCTTT
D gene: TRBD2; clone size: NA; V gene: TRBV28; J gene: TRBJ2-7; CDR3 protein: CASSSGLETYEQYF; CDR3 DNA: TGTGCCAGCAGTTCAGGACTAGAAACCTACGAGCAGTACTTC
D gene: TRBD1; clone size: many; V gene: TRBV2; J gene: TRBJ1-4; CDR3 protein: CASRLDRGRGNEKLFF; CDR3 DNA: TGTGCCAGCAGATTGGACAGGGGGCGCGGTAATGAAAAACTGTTTTTT
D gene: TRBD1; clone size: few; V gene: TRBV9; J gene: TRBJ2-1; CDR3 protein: CASSTGGHEQFF; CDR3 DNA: TGTGCCAGCAGTACAGGGGGACATGAGCAGTTCTTC
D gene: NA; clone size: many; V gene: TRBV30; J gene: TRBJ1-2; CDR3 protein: CAWSPPHLNSKLGYTF; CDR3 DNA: TGTGCCTGGAGTCCGCCTCATCTTAATAGCAAACTCGGCTACACCTTC
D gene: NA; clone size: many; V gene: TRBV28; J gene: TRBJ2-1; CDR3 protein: CASELRLEQFF; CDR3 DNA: TGTGCCAGCGAACTTAGGCTTGAGCAGTTCTTC
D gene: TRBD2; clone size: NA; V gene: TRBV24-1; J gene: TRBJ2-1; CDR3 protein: CATSVLRGRYNEQFF; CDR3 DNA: TGTGCCACCAGTGTGCTCCGCGGGAGGTACAATGAGCAGTTCTTC
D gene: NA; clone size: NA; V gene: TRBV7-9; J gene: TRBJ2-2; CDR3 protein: CASSLPRGGGTGELFF; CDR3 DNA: TGTGCCAGCAGCCTCCCCAGGGGTGGGGGCACCGGGGAGCTGTTTTTT
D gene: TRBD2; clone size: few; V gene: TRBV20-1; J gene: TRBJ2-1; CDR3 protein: CSARDQFRTSGYNEQFF; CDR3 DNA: TGCAGTGCTAGAGATCAGTTTCGAACTAGCGGATACAATGAGCAGTTCTTC
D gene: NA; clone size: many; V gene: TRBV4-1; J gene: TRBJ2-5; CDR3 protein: CASSLEPGVMETQYF; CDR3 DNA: TGCGCCAGCAGCCTAGAGCCCGGGGTGATGGAGACCCAGTACTTC
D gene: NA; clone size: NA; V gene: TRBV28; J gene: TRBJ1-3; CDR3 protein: CASSFWNTIYF; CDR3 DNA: TGTGCCAGCAGTTTTTGGAACACCATATATTTT
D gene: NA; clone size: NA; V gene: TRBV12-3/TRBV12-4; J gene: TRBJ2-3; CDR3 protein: CASSTIQGLTDTQYF; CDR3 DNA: TGTGCCAGCAGTACAATTCAGGGACTCACAGATACGCAGTATTTT
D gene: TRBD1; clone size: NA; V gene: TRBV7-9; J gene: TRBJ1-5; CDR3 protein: CASSLTGQGDQPQHF; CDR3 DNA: TGTGCCAGCAGCCTTACGGGACAGGGCGATCAGCCCCAGCATTTT
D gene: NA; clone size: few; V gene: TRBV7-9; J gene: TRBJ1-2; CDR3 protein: CASSLPQGGYTF; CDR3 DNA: TGTGCCAGCAGTTTACCTCAGGGCGGCTACACCTTC
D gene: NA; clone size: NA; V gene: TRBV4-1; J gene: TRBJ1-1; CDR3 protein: CASSPWPQGNTEAFF; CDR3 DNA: TGCGCCAGCAGCCCATGGCCCCAGGGGAACACTGAAGCTTTCTTT
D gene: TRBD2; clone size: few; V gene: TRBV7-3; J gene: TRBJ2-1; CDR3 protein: CASSPRSAGGPSVAYNEQFF; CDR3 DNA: TGTGCCAGCAGCCCTCGGTCAGCGGGAGGGCCAAGCGTGGCCTACAATGAGCAGTTCTTC
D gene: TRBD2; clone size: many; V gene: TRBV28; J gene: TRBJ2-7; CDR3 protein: CASSSEREVLYEQYF; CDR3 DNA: TGTGCCAGCAGTTCCGAGCGGGAGGTCCTTTACGAGCAGTACTTC
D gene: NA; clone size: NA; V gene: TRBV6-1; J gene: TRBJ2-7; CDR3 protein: CASSPASGAEKQYF; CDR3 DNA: TGTGCCAGCAGTCCCGCATCGGGAGCCGAGAAGCAGTACTTC